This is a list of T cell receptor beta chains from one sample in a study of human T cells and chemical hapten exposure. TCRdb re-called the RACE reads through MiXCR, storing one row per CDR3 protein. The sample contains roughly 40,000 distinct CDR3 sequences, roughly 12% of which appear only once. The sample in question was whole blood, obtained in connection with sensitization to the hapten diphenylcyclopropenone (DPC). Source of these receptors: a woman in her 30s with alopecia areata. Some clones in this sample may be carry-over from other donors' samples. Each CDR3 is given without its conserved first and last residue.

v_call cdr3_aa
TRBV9 ASSVGGGEQF
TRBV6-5 ASSTGGDGYT
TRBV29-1 SVEVGRAGSYNEQF
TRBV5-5 ASSLGTPGQGGAKNIQY
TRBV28 ASSTLTGELF
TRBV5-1 ASREGASSYEQY
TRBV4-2 ASSPRNTGGSETQY
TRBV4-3 ASSQDVKVAEAF
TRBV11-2 ASSSPRGGQY
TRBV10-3 AISPSNEQF
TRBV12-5 ASGIGLTTDTQY
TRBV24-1 ATSDTLAGVYEQY
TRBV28 ASTGTQEHMNTEAF
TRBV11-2 ASSLDPSMRGEQF
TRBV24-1 ATSDLERGSNEQF
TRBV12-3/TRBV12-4 ASRQGHSSYEQY
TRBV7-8 ASSLRGPLETQY
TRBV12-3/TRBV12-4 ATAGPSYEQY
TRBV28 ASSHMGLAGPMGTDTQY
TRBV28 ASSKGPNPNQPQH
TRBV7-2 ASSPGSRRGEQY
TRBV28 ASRGTTGRFYEQY
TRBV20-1 SAPLIAGANEQF
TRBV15 ATSRDRQTEAF
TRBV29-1 SVAAGGSNQPQH
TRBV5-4 ASSAGQNIYGYT
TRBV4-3 ASSQTASGGYEQY
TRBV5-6 ASSFGQGVLNQPQH
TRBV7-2 ASSLEAGEGSPLH
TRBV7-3 ASNLQGTGANTEAF
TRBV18 ASSPGTGTYEQY
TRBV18 ASSAEPPRAGVEQF
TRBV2 ASGRRGYGANVLT
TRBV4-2 ASSQDRGLARETQY
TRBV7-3 ASSLIPQETQY
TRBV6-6 ASSYEGGTEAF
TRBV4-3 ASSPTPGSLGGYT
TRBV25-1 ASSETRNEQY
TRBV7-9 ASSSPGLAGFHEQY
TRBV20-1 SAPVEAGADTQY
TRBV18 ASSPQNGGRGQETQY
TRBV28 ASSLFGAYNEQF
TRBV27 ASWRIAGNLDEQF
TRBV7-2 ASSPLAGVDTQY
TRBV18 ASSPAGHLYNEQF
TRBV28 ASSFLLGIGNEQF
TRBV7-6 ASSLIAGGPETGELF
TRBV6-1 ASALAEALHAYEQY
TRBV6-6 ASSSSSGNEQF
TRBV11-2 ASSLEPKAGTY
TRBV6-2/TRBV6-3 ASSRDGFGGYT
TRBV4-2 ASSPGSSYEQY
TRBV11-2 ASSLGWDLETQY
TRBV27 ASSLDFLGTQY
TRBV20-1 SARADSRPRSGRGGGDTQY